One sample yielded the 26 T cell receptor beta chains listed below, sequenced in a study of CD8 T cells in Susac syndrome. The RNA, roughly 0.45 to 1 ug, was put through reverse transcription using random hexamers. TCRdb analysed the immunoSEQ multiplex PCR reads with MiXCR anew, one entry per CDR3 protein. The sample contains roughly 120,000 distinct CDR3 sequences, roughly 93% of which appear only once. Sequenced material: CD8+ T cells from PBMCs. The receptors were sampled from a human donor with multiple sclerosis.

Remarks on this clonotype: One junction end does not reproduce the germline sequence, and a read error may be involved. CDR3 protein: CASSSLGSGEKLFF. In DNA form, the CDR3 reads TGTGCCAGCAGTTCCCTAGGATCCGGTGAAAAGCTGTTTTTT. The chain employs TRBV28 and TRBJ1-4; D gene ambiguous. The germline CDR1 and CDR2 sequences are MDHEN and SYDVKM. This CDR3 has 14 amino acids.

The chain joins TRBV4-1 to TRBJ1-1; D is possibly TRBD1 (5 bases). The V gene's germline CDR1 is MGHRA and CDR2 YSYEKL. The CDR3 length is 15 residues. Deletions cut 4 bases from V and 0 bases from J, with 12 bases between. CDR3 loop: CASSPRGWLNTEAFF. CDR3 DNA: TGCGCCAGCAGCCCCCGGGGCTGGTTGAACACTGAAGCTTTCTTT.

The chain joins TRBV9 to TRBJ2-7; D unclear. The CDR3 consists of 14 residues. The V gene's germline CDR1 is SGDLS and CDR2 YYNGEE. Trimming left V 0 bases short and J 2 bases short, with 9 bases between. The CDR3 nucleotides are TGTGCCAGCAGCGTAGGGACCGAGACCTACGAGCAGTACTTC. This encodes CASSVGTETYEQYF.

This chain joins TRBV24-1 and TRBJ2-7; no firm D call. Trimming removed 4 bases at V and 2 bases at J, with 8 bases between. CDR3 length: 13 residues. Germline V gives CDR1 KGHDR, CDR2 SFDVKD. The DNA of the CDR3 is TGTGCCACCAGTGAGGTAGGGACCTACGAGCAGTACTTC. Its translation: CATSEVGTYEQYF.

The rearrangement joins TRBV11-2 to TRBJ1-2; D is possibly TRBD1 (6 bases). Deletions cut 5 bases from V and 8 bases from J, with 18 bases between. This CDR3 is built from 14 residues. Germline V gene lookup returns CDR1 SGHAT and CDR2 FQNNGV. The CDR3 here is CASSQGGPERGYTF. For the CDR3, the DNA is TGTGCCAGCAGCCAAGGGGGGCCCGAAAGGGGCTACACCTTC.

V gene TRBV9 combines with J gene TRBJ2-3, with TRBD1 identical over 7 bases. The germline CDR1 and CDR2 sequences are SGDLS and YYNGEE. The CDR3 length is 15 residues. The V segment lost 4 bases and the J segment 2 bases; nucleotides outside the gene matches: 7. CDR3 DNA: TGTGCCAGCAGCCCTCGAGGGGGCCTCACAGATACGCAGTATTTT. It codes for CASSPRGGLTDTQYF.

This chain connects TRBV28 to TRBJ1-2; D uncertain. Germline values: CDR1 MDHEN, CDR2 SYDVKM. Trimming pared 4 bases from V and 4 bases from J, leaving 10 bases between. This CDR3 contains 13 residues. This chain's CDR3 is CASSSRVSYGYTF. CDR3 bases: TGTGCCAGCAGTTCGAGAGTGTCCTATGGCTACACCTTC.

The V and J genes are TRBV5-6 and TRBJ1-2, with 8 positions matching TRBD1. The CDR3 is 13 amino acids. V shed 2 bases, J shed 6 bases, and the junction held 3 bases outside the gene matches. Germline V gives CDR1 SGHDT, CDR2 YYEEEE. The CDR3 protein is CASSFSGGHGYTF. The CDR3 DNA reads TGTGCCAGCAGCTTTTCAGGGGGCCATGGCTACACCTTC.

The gene calls are TRBV30 and TRBJ1-1; a possible D gene is TRBD1 (6 bases). V was shortened by 1 base and J by 6 bases, with 9 bases between the two germline ends. The CDR3 sequence is 12 residues long. Germline CDR1 reads GTSNPN; CDR2 reads SVGIG (reference sequence). The CDR3 here is CAWSDRDPEAFF. The CDR3 DNA reads TGTGCCTGGAGTGACAGGGACCCTGAAGCTTTCTTT.

This clonotype came up once. CDR3 region: CASSDGKGTQYF. CDR3 DNA sequence: TGTGCCAGCAGCGACGGAAAGGGGACCCAGTACTTC. V and J are TRBV5-6 and TRBJ2-5; D is unresolved. Germline lookup yields CDR1 SGHDT and CDR2 YYEEEE. This CDR3 is 12 amino acids long. Trimming removed 4 bases from V and 7 bases from J, with 11 bases in between.

This clonotype was counted a single time. This chain links TRBV19 with TRBJ2-5, with D possibly called TRBD1 or TRBD2 (5 bases each). The CDR3 runs 13 residues. Looked up from germline, CDR1 is LNHDA and CDR2 is SQIVND (reference sequence). Trimming pared 9 bases from V and 4 bases from J, leaving 15 bases between. The CDR3 sequence: CASRGVLAETQYF. The CDR3 DNA is TGTGCCAGCCGAGGGGTTTTAGCAGAGACCCAGTACTTC.

This chain joins TRBV30 and TRBJ2-3, with D hard to call. From germline, CDR1 is GTSNPN and CDR2 SVGIG (reference sequence). V dropped 3 bases and J dropped 4 bases, with 11 bases sitting between them. The CDR3 is made up of 13 amino acids. CDR3 bases: TGTGCCTGGAGGGACCCTATGTCAGATACGCAGTATTTT. Amino acid sequence: CAWRDPMSDTQYF.

The chain has TRBV6-5 and TRBJ2-7; D is unclear. Trimming stripped 0 bases from V and 0 bases from J, with 6 bases between. The CDR3 extends over 14 amino acids. Germline loops: CDR1 MNHEY, CDR2 SVGAGI. This CDR3 is CASSYSTYSYEQYF. In DNA, the CDR3 is TGTGCCAGCAGTTACTCTACTTACTCCTACGAGCAGTACTTC.

The gene calls are TRBV28 and TRBJ2-7; 7 bases agree with TRBD2. Germline assignment: CDR1 MDHEN and CDR2 SYDVKM. This CDR3 is 15 amino acids long. V gave up 5 bases and J gave up 5 bases; unmatched junction bases: 12. CDR3 sequence reads: CASSPIVGGVHEQYF. As DNA, the CDR3 is TGTGCCAGCAGTCCAATCGTGGGGGGGGTACACGAGCAGTACTTC.

The J gene is TRBJ1-1, the V gene TRBV20-1; D is uncertain. Germline values: CDR1 DFQATT, CDR2 SNEGSKA (reference sequence). CDR3 length equals 12 residues. Trimming took off 2 bases at V and 8 bases at J, with 12 bases between the two ends. CDR3: CSARFGAQEAFF. The CDR3 DNA reads TGCAGTGCTAGATTCGGCGCCCAAGAAGCTTTCTTT.

DNA of the CDR3: TGTGCCAGCAGCCAAACCCTCGTCCCCAGGGACAACTATGGCTACACCTTC. Its translation is CASSQTLVPRDNYGYTF. The rearrangement links TRBV4-2 to TRBJ1-2; D may be TRBD1 (5 bases). Germline assignment: CDR1 LGHNA and CDR2 YNFKEQ. The CDR3 loop spans 17 amino acids. The V gene lost 2 bases and the J gene lost 2 bases, with 18 bases spanning the gap.

The chain links TRBV6-2 or TRBV6-3 to TRBJ2-7, with 8 nucleotides matching TRBD1. Trimming removed 2 bases from V and 2 bases from J; junction bases left unmatched: 2. In germline, CDR1 is MNHEY, CDR2 SVGEGT. The CDR3 contains 14 residues. The CDR3 protein is CASSYGTGAYEQYV. The CDR3 DNA is TGTGCCAGCAGTTACGGGACAGGAGCCTACGAGCAGTACGTC.

The J gene is TRBJ2-3, the V gene TRBV25-1, with D uncertain. The length of the CDR3 is 15 residues. Germline V gives CDR1 MGHDK, CDR2 SYGVNS. Trimming took 0 bases from V and 6 from J, leaving 13 bases between them. The CDR3 coding sequence is TGTGCCAGCAGTGAATATGTAAAGGGTGGTGATACGCAGTATTTT. The encoded protein is CASSEYVKGGDTQYF.

This clonotype was found once. The chain couples TRBV6-1 to TRBJ2-3; 7 bases line up with TRBD2. The CDR3 runs 14 residues. V dropped 4 bases and J dropped 6; count of bases not matched to a gene: 7. CDR1 MNHNS and CDR2 SASEGT come from the germline V gene. For the CDR3, the DNA is TGTGCCAGCAGTGCTAGCGGCCCTTTGGATACGCAGTATTTT. Translation: CASSASGPLDTQYF.

This chain links TRBV11-3 with TRBJ2-3; 8 bases line up with TRBD2. V lost 5 bases, J lost 4 bases, and 8 bases stayed unmatched. CDR3 size: 15 residues. Germline CDR1 is SGHNT and CDR2 is YENEEA. The CDR3 DNA sequence: TGTGCCAGCAGCCCCCACCCGGGAGGGCCAGATACGCAGTATTTT. It translates to CASSPHPGGPDTQYF.

This clonotype was seen a single time. The rearrangement links TRBV27 to TRBJ2-7; TRBD1 matches at 12 bases. Trimming at V came to 5 bases and at J to 5 bases, leaving 4 bases not matched to a gene. The germline V gene has CDR1 MNHEY and CDR2 SMNVEV (reference sequence). CDR3 length: 14 amino acids. The DNA for the CDR3 is TGTGCCAGCAGTCCCGGGACAGGGGGCCACGAGCAGTACTTC. As protein: CASSPGTGGHEQYF.

The chain is built from TRBV18 and TRBJ2-7; no reliable D call. Trimming stripped 0 bases from V and 0 bases from J, with 6 bases between. From germline, CDR1 is KGHSH and CDR2 LQKENI. The CDR3 totals 14 residues. CDR3 sequence reads: CASSPPPSSYEQYV. The DNA for the CDR3 is TGTGCCAGCTCACCACCTCCAAGCTCCTACGAGCAGTACGTC.

This clonotype was seen a few times. The V call is TRBV27, the J call TRBJ1-5; no firm D call. The germline V and J ends were trimmed by 2 bases and 0 bases, with 5 bases remaining between them. This CDR3 is built from 14 residues. The V gene's germline CDR1 is MNHEY and CDR2 SMNVEV (reference sequence). CDR3 sequence reads: CASSLAGSNQPQHF. The DNA of the CDR3 is TGTGCCAGCAGTTTAGCCGGTAGCAATCAGCCCCAGCATTTT.

This chain connects TRBV10-3 to TRBJ2-1, with 14 bases matching TRBD2. CDR3 length equals 17 residues. The V and J ends lost 6 bases and 8 bases, in that order; junction bases with no gene match: 12. CDR1 is ENHRY and CDR2 is SYGVKD in the germline V gene. In DNA form, the CDR3 reads TGTGCCATCAGCATATTAGGGACTAGCGGGAGAGGCGATGAGCAGTTCTTC. It translates to CAISILGTSGRGDEQFF.

V and J are TRBV3-1 and TRBJ2-1; D gene unclear. From germline, CDR1 is LGHDT and CDR2 YNNKEL (reference sequence). This CDR3 comprises 15 residues. The V end was cut by 0 bases, the J end by 7 bases, with 13 bases between. The CDR3 DNA reads TGTGCCAGCAGCCAAGAAGCGCGGTCTTGGAATGAGCAGTTCTTC. It translates to CASSQEARSWNEQFF.

The V gene is TRBV6-1, the J gene TRBJ2-7; 9 bases agree with TRBD1. V shed 7 bases, J shed 1 base, and the junction held 8 bases outside the gene matches. CDR3 length equals 15 residues. Per germline, CDR1 MNHNS and CDR2 SASEGT. CDR3 sequence reads: CASTPGTGLSYEQYF. Written as DNA, the CDR3 is TGTGCCAGCACCCCCGGGACAGGGTTATCCTACGAGCAGTACTTC.